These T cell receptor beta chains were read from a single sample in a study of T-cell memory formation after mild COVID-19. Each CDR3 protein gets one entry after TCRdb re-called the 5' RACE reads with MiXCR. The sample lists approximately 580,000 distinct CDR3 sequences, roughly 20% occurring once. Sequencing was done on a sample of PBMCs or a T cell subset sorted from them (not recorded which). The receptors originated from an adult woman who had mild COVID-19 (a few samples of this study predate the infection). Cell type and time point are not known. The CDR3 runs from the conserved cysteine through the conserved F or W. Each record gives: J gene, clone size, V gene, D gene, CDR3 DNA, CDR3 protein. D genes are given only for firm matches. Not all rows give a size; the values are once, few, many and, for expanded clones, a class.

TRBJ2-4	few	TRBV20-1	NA	TGCAGTGCTAGAGATTGGAGGGGGGCCGAAAACATTCAGTACTTC	CSARDWRGAENIQYF
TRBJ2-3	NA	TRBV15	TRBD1	TGTGCCACCGAACAGGGGGCGAGAGATACGCAGTATTTT	CATEQGARDTQYF
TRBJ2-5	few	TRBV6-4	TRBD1	TGTGCCAGCAGTGCCTACAGGGGGTGGAGGATTCGTAAGACCCAGTACTTC	CASSAYRGWRIRKTQYF
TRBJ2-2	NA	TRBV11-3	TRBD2	TGTGCCAGCAGCGGTACCGGGACTAGCGGGACCGGGGAGCTGTTTTTT	CASSGTGTSGTGELFF
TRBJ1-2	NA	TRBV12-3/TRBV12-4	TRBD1	TGTGCCAGCAGTTCGGAACAGGGGAACCAGAGATACACCTTC	CASSSEQGNQRYTF
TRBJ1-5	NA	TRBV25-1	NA	TGTGCCAGCAGTGATGGAGGTGCAGTAGGATCTAATAGCAATCAGCCCCAGCATTTT	CASSDGGAVGSNSNQPQHF
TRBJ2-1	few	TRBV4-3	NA	TGCGCCAGCAGTCTGAAACGGGTCGATGAGCAGTTCTTC	CASSLKRVDEQFF
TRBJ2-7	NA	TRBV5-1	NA	TGCGCCAGCAGCTTAGACGGATTGAGCTCCTACGAGCAGTACTTC	CASSLDGLSSYEQYF
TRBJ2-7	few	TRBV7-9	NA	TGTGCCAGCAGCTTAGGGGGCGGGGTCAACGAGCAGTACTTC	CASSLGGGVNEQYF
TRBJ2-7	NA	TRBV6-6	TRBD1	TGTGCCAGCAGATACGGGACAGGGGGTAACGAGCAGTACTTC	CASRYGTGGNEQYF
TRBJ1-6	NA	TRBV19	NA	TGTGCCAGTAGTATCGGGGGGGGCGTGAATTCACCCCTCCACTTT	CASSIGGGVNSPLHF
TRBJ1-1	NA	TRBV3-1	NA	TGTGCCAGCAGCCAAGGACAGGTGAGCACTGAAGCTTTCTTT	CASSQGQVSTEAFF
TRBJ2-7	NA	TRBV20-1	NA	TGCAGTGCTAGAGATGACGGGTACGAGCAGTACTTC	CSARDDGYEQYF
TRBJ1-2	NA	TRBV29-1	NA	TGCAGCGTTGAAGATCTGGGGAGCGGCTACACCTTC	CSVEDLGSGYTF
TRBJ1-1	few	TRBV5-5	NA	TGTGCCAGCAGCCTTCGATCTGGGGTCACTGAAGCTTTCTTT	CASSLRSGVTEAFF
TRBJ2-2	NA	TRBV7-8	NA	TGTGCCAGCAGCTTAGTGGCCAGGGGGGGACCCGGGGAGCTGTTTTTT	CASSLVARGGPGELFF
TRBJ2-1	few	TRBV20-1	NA	TGCAGTGCTTACCGGGACACGTACAATGAGCAGTTCTTC	CSAYRDTYNEQFF
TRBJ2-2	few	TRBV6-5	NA	TGTGCCAGCAGTTACTCGGAGTTGCTGTACGGCACCGGGGAGCTGTTTTTT	CASSYSELLYGTGELFF
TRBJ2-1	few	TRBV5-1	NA	TGCGCCAGCAGCTTAAGGGCCCTTGGCCACAATGAGCAGTTCTTC	CASSLRALGHNEQFF
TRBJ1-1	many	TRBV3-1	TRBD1	TGTGCCAGCAGCCGCCGACAGGGAACTGAAGCTTTCTTT	CASSRRQGTEAFF
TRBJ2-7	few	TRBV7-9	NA	TGTGCCAGCAGGGGGACAACCGCGGATTACGAGCAGTACTTC	CASRGTTADYEQYF
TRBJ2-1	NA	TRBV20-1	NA	TGCAGTGCTAGAGCCCCCTCAGGGTCCTACAATGAGCAGTTCTTC	CSARAPSGSYNEQFF
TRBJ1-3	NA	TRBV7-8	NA	TGTGCCAGCAGCTTAGTACAGGGTGGAAACACCATATATTTT	CASSLVQGGNTIYF
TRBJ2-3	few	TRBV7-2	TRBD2	TGTGCCAGCAGCTCCGGGACTAGCGGGAGCTGGGTAGATACGCAGTATTTT	CASSSGTSGSWVDTQYF
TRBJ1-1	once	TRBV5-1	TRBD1	TGCGCCAGCAGCCCTACTGGTACAGGGGGCACTGAAGCTTTCTTT	CASSPTGTGGTEAFF
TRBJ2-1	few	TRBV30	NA	TGTGCCTGGAGTGGGTCCTGGCGAAGCAATGAGCAGTTCTTC	CAWSGSWRSNEQFF
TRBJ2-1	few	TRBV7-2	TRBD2	TGTGCCAGCAGCCATGGACTAGCGGATCCTGAGCAGTTCTTC	CASSHGLADPEQFF
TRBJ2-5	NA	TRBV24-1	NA	TGTGCCACCAGTGATTTCCTTGGACGGGGTGAGACCCAGTACTTC	CATSDFLGRGETQYF
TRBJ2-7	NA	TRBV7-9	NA	TGTGCCAGCAGCGAGCGGGTGGGAGTCCACGAGCAGTACTTC	CASSERVGVHEQYF
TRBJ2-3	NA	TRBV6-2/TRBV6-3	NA	TGTGCCAGCAATCCCGGGACCGATACAGATACGCAGTATTTT	CASNPGTDTDTQYF
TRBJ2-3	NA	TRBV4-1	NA	TGCGCCAGCAGCCAAGATCGGTCTGCGGGAAGCACAGATACGCAGTATTTT	CASSQDRSAGSTDTQYF
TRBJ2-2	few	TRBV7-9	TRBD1	TGTGCCAGCAGCTTAGTTGGACAGGCGAACACCGGGGAGCTGTTTTTT	CASSLVGQANTGELFF
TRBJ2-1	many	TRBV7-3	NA	TGTGCCAGCAGCTTAGGGTCAGATGAGCAGTTCTTC	CASSLGSDEQFF
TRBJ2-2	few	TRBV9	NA	TGTGCCAGCAGCCCCCGACAGCTCGGGGAGCTGTTTTTT	CASSPRQLGELFF
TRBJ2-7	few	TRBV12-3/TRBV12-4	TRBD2	TGTGCCAGCAGCGGACTAGCGATCGGGTACGAGCAGTACTTC	CASSGLAIGYEQYF
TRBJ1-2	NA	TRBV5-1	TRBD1	TGCGCCAGCAGTGGGGGACAGGATAACTATGGCTACACCTTC	CASSGGQDNYGYTF
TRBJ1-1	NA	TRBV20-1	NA	TGCAGTGTTAAAAGGGGGGGCGCGAACACTGAAGCTTTCTTT	CSVKRGGANTEAFF
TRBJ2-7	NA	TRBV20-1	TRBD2	TGCAGTGCTAGAGGAAGCCTCATGGGACTAGCGAGGCCCTACGAGCAGTACTTC	CSARGSLMGLARPYEQYF
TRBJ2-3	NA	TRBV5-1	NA	TGCGCCAGCAGGGAGCGAGGCTTCAGCACAGATACGCAGTATTTT	CASRERGFSTDTQYF
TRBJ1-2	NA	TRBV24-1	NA	TGTGCCACCAGTGATTTTGACAGCCCCTACACCTTC	CATSDFDSPYTF
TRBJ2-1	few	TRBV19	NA	TGTGCCAGTAGTATTCGGCTACAGAGCTCCTACAATGAGCAGTTCTTC	CASSIRLQSSYNEQFF
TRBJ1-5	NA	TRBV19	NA	TGTGCCAGTAGTATCTTTCCAGGACGCAATCAGCCCCAGCATTTT	CASSIFPGRNQPQHF
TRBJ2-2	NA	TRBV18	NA	TGTGCCAGCTCACCACCTAAAACAGGGTTGAACACCGGGGAGCTGTTTTTT	CASSPPKTGLNTGELFF
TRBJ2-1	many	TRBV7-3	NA	TGTGCCAGCAGCTTCGGGGCGGAATTTAAAGATGAGCAGTTCTTC	CASSFGAEFKDEQFF
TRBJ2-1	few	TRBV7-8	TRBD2	TGTGCCAGCAGCTCCCAACCGGGTGCGGGAGTTGGAGAGCAGTTCTTC	CASSSQPGAGVGEQFF
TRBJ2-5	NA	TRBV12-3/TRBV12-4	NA	TGTGCCAGCAGTTTTCTCCAGGGGATAGGGGAGACCCAGTACTTC	CASSFLQGIGETQYF
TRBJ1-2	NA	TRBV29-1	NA	TGCAGCGTCGCAAGGGACAATTCTAACTATGGCTACACCTTC	CSVARDNSNYGYTF
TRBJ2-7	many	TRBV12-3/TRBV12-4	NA	TGTGCCAGCAGCTTACTCCAGGGGTCCTACGAGCAGTACTTC	CASSLLQGSYEQYF
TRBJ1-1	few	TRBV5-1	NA	TGCGCCAGCACCCTCACACCCCAGGGCGAAGCTTTCTTT	CASTLTPQGEAFF
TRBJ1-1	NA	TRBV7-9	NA	TGTGCCAGCAGCTTACACTCCCGGAACACTGAAGCTTTCTTT	CASSLHSRNTEAFF
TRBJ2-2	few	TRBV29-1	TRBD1	TGCAGCGTTGAAGGGGTCAGGGGGCAGGCCGGGGAGCTGTTTTTT	CSVEGVRGQAGELFF
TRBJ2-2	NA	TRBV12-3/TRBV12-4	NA	TGTGCCAGCAGTCCCGACAGTTTCACCGGGGAGCTGTTTTTT	CASSPDSFTGELFF
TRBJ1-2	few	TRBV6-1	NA	TGTGACACCGGAGGATGGGGGGGCTTTGGCTACACCTTC	CDTGGWGGFGYTF